The 14 T cell receptor beta chains given below trace back to one sample, sequenced in a study of blood T cell repertoires in COVID-19. The table came from immunoSEQ multiplex PCR; TCRdb's copy has only in-frame clones and leaves some out. This table has about 270,000 clones, about four fifths appearing once. Sequenced sample: peripheral blood. These receptors all stem from a woman younger than 35 with acute or convalescent COVID-19.

The chain combines TRBV15 with TRBJ2-3, with 8 bases lining up with TRBD2. Germline trimming cut 3 bases from V and 1 base from J; bases unmatched to any gene: 21. The germline gives CDR1 LNHNV, CDR2 YYDKDF (reference sequence). The CDR3 length is 21 residues. DNA for the CDR3: TGTGCCACCAGCAGGACCCGGAGCGGGAGCGAGAGAAATTTTCGCACAGATACGCAGTATTTT. Its protein is CATSRTRSGSERNFRTDTQYF.

V gene TRBV5-1 combines with J gene TRBJ2-7; TRBD1 matches at 7 bases. The V gene end was trimmed by 3 bases and the J gene end by 0 bases; junction bases not matched to a gene: 3. The germline V gene has CDR1 SGHRS and CDR2 YFSETQ. The CDR3 sequence is 14 residues long. The CDR3 is CASSSGTVSYEQYF. In DNA, the CDR3 is TGCGCCAGCAGCTCCGGGACAGTCTCCTACGAGCAGTACTTC.

This clone was counted only a few times. The chain combines TRBV3-1 (or the pseudogene TRBV3-2) with TRBJ1-4; D remains ambiguous. The length of the CDR3 is 14 residues. Trimming shortened V by 3 bases and J by 0 bases, and 5 bases separated the two germline ends. Germline V gene sequence: CDR1 LGHDT, CDR2 YNNKEL (reference sequence). CDR3 coding DNA: TGTGCCAGCAGCCACACTGCAACTAATGAAAAACTGTTTTTT. Translating gives CASSHTATNEKLFF.

The chain's CDR3 is CASSPKPPGHPNQPQHF. CDR3 bases: TGTGCCAGCAGCCCTAAGCCTCCGGGACACCCAAATCAGCCCCAGCATTTT. The chain carries TRBV27 and TRBJ1-5, with a tentative D call TRBD1 (6 bases). The CDR3 loop spans 17 amino acids. Between the trimmed V and J ends, which lost 6 bases and 4 bases, there was a span of 22 bases. Germline lookup yields CDR1 MNHEY and CDR2 SMNVEV (reference sequence).

The rearrangement links TRBV6-5 to TRBJ1-2; TRBD1 agrees at 8 bases. Germline assignment: CDR1 MNHEY and CDR2 SVGAGI. This CDR3 has 12 residues. The V segment lost 5 bases and the J segment 6 bases; nucleotides outside the gene matches: 2. The CDR3 bases are TGTGCCAGCAGTAGGGGACAGGATGGCTACACCTTC. This gives the protein CASSRGQDGYTF.

This clone has only one observation. This chain links TRBV5-1 with TRBJ2-3; D uncertain. Germline V gene lookup returns CDR1 SGHRS and CDR2 YFSETQ. The ends were cut back, 0 bases at V and 0 bases at J, with 5 bases in the middle. The CDR3 is 14 amino acids. CDR3 nucleotide sequence: TGCGCCAGCAGCTTGGCTCTAAGCACAGATACGCAGTATTTT. This sequence encodes CASSLALSTDTQYF.

The CDR3 DNA sequence: TGTGCCAGCAGACGGGAGGGACTAGGCGAGTTCTTC. Encoded protein: CASRREGLGEFF. The chain combines TRBV13 with TRBJ2-1; TRBD2 aligns across 8 bases. CDR1 PRHDT and CDR2 FYEKMQ come from the germline V gene (reference sequence). With V trimmed by 6 bases and J by 14 bases, 9 bases remained unmatched. There are 12 residues in the CDR3.

Details on this clone: The sample holds other DNA sequences that translate to the same CDR3. The V call is TRBV28, the J call TRBJ2-5; 13 positions match TRBD2. Trimming cost V 6 bases and J 2 bases; bases outside gene matches: 6. Germline assignment: CDR1 MDHEN and CDR2 SYDVKM. CDR3 length: 16 residues. CDR3 sequence reads: CASSLGLAGVQETQYF. The CDR3 DNA follows: TGTGCCAGCAGCCTAGGACTAGCGGGAGTTCAAGAGACCCAGTACTTC.

The sample holds one count of this clone. The gene calls are TRBV19 and TRBJ2-7; TRBD2 matches at 14 bases. Germline CDR1 and CDR2: LNHDA and SQIVND (reference sequence). Trimming took 2 bases from V and 6 from J; bases not matched to a gene: 9. CDR3 length: 17 residues. The CDR3 DNA sequence: TGTGCCAGTAGTATAACCCCCATCGGACTAGCGGGAGGCGAGCAGTACTTC. Translation gives CASSITPIGLAGGEQYF.

This chain connects TRBV7-3 to TRBJ1-1, with no clear D. Trimming shortened V by 5 bases and J by 4 bases, and 11 bases separated the two germline ends. CDR1 is SGHTA and CDR2 is FQGTGA in the germline V gene. The CDR3 is made up of 13 amino acids. The chain's CDR3 is CASSPSGGTEAFF. In nucleotides, the CDR3 is TGTGCCAGCAGCCCCAGCGGAGGCACTGAAGCTTTCTTT. Together with reference TRBV7-3 and TRBJ1-1, the CDR3 gives the full variable domain: GAGVSQTPSNKVTEKGKYVELRCDPISGHTALYWYRQSLGQGPEFLIYFQGTGAADDSGLPNDRFFAVRPEGSVSTLKIQRTERGDSAVYLCASSPSGGTEAFFGQGTRLTVV.

V is TRBV6-2 or TRBV6-3 and J is TRBJ2-2; perhaps TRBD1 as D (6 bases). Germline V gene lookup returns CDR1 MNHEY and CDR2 SVGEGT. Trimming stripped 6 bases from V and 6 bases from J, with 20 bases between. The CDR3 runs 16 residues. CDR3 region: CASSRLRRTAPGELFF. In DNA, the CDR3 is TGTGCCAGCAGCCGACTACGCCGGACAGCCCCCGGGGAGCTGTTTTTT.

In this sample, this clone turned up a few times. The chain has TRBV6-5 and TRBJ1-4, with TRBD1 matching over 7 bases. This CDR3 comprises 13 residues. Germline CDR1 MNHEY, CDR2 SVGAGI. The V gene end was trimmed by 7 bases and the J gene end by 8 bases; junction bases not matched to a gene: 7. This CDR3 reads CASTTGAAEKLFF. CDR3 DNA sequence: TGTGCCAGCACAACAGGGGCCGCGGAAAAACTGTTTTTT.

There are many counts of this clone. The CDR3 region has the DNA TGTGCCAGCAGCAAAGTGGCGATTGGGCCCTACGAGCAGTACTTC. Translated, it gives CASSKVAIGPYEQYF. The chain is built from TRBV21-1 and TRBJ2-7; the table names TRBD1, a call not compared with the DNA. TRBV21-1 has pseudogene status. CDR3 size: 15 residues.

V is TRBV19 and J is TRBJ2-5, with a tentative D call TRBD2 (6 bases). From germline, CDR1 is LNHDA and CDR2 SQIVND (reference sequence). Trimming stripped 2 bases from V and 2 bases from J, with 24 bases between. The CDR3 extends over 19 amino acids. This CDR3 is CASSIFRWGTPRGQETQYF. DNA for the CDR3: TGTGCCAGTAGTATATTTCGTTGGGGGACCCCGCGGGGACAAGAGACCCAGTACTTC.